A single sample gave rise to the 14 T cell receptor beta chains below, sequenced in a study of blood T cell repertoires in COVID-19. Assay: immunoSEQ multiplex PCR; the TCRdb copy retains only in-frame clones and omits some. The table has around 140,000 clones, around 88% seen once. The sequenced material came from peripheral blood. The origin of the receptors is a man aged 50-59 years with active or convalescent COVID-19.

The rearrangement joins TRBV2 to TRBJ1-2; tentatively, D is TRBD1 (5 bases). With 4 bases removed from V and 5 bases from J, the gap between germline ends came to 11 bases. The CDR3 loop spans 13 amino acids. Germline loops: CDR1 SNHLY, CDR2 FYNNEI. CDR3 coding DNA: TGTGCCAGCAGTGCCGGGACTGATTATGGCTACACCTTC. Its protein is CASSAGTDYGYTF.

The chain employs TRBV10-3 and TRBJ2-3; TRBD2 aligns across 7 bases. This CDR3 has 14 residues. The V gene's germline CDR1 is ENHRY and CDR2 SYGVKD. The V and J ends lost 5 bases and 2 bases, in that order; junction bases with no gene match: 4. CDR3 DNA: TGTGCCATCAGTTCTAGCGGAAACACAGATACGCAGTATTTT. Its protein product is CAISSSGNTDTQYF.

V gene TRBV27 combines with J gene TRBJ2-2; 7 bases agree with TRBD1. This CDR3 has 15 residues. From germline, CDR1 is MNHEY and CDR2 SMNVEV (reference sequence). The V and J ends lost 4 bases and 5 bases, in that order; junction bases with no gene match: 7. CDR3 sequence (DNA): TGTGCCAGCAGTTACGAGACAGGGATAACCGGGGAGCTGTTTTTT. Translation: CASSYETGITGELFF.

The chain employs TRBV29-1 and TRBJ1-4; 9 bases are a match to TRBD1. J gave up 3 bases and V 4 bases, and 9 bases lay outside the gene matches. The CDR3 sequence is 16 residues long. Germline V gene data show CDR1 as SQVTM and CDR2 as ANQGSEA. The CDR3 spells CSVGGGQGSPNEKLFF. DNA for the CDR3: TGCAGCGTTGGGGGAGGACAGGGGTCCCCTAATGAAAAACTGTTTTTT.

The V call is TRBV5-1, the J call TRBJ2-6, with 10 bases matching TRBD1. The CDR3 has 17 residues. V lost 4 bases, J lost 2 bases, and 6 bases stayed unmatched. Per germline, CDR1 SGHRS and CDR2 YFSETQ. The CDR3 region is CASSLRQGATGANVLTF. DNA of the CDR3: TGCGCCAGCAGCCTGAGACAGGGGGCCACTGGGGCCAACGTCCTGACTTTC.

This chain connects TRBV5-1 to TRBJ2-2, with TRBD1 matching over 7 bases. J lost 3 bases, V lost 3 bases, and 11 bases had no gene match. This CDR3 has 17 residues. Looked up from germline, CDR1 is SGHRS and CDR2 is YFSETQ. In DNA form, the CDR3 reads TGCGCCAGCAGCTCACTTAGTTCCGGGACAGACACCGGGGAGCTGTTTTTT. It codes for CASSSLSSGTDTGELFF.

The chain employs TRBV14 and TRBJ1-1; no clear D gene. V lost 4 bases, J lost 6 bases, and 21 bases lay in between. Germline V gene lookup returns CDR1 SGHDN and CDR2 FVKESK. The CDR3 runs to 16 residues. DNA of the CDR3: TGTGCCAGCAGCCTCATACGACCGAGGGTTAGCGCTGAAGCTTTCTTT. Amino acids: CASSLIRPRVSAEAFF.

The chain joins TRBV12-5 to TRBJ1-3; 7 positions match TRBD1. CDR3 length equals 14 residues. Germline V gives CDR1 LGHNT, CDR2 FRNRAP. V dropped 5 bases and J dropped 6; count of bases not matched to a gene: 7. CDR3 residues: CASGAGTEENTIYF. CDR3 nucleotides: TGTGCTAGTGGTGCCGGGACAGAAGAAAACACCATATATTTT. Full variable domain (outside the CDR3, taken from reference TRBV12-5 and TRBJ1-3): DARVTQTPRHKVTEMGQEVTMRCQPILGHNTVFWYRQTMMQGLELLAYFRNRAPLDDSGMPKDRFSAEMPDATLATLKIQPSEPRDSAVYFCASGAGTEENTIYFGEGSWLTVV.

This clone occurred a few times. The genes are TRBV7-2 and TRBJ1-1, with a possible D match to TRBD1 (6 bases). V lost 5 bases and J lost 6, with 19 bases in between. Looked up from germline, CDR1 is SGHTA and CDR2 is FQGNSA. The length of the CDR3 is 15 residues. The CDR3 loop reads CASSLRMGEGAEAFF. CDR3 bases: TGTGCCAGCAGCCTACGTATGGGGGAGGGGGCTGAAGCTTTCTTT. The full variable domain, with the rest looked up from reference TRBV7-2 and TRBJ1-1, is GAGVSQSPSNKVTEKGKDVELRCDPISGHTALYWYRQSLGQGLEFLIYFQGNSAPDKSGLPSDRFSAERTGGSVSTLTIQRTQQEDSAVYLCASSLRMGEGAEAFFGQGTRLTVV.

CDR3 in amino acids: CATSDLIPPSDRDPYEQYF. For the CDR3, the DNA is TGTGCCACCAGTGATTTGATTCCACCCTCAGACAGGGACCCCTACGAGCAGTACTTC. The V gene is TRBV24-1, the J gene TRBJ2-7; 7 bases fit TRBD1. CDR1 is KGHDR and CDR2 is SFDVKD in the germline V gene. The CDR3 extends over 19 amino acids. J was trimmed by 2 bases and V by 0 bases; bases with no gene match: 15.

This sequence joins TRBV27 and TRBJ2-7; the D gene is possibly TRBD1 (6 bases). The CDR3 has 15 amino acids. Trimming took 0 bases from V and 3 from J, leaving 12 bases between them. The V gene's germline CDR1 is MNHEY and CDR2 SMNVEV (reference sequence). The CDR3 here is CASSLSGDRIYEQYF. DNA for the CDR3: TGTGCCAGCAGTTTATCGGGCGACAGGATCTACGAGCAGTACTTC.

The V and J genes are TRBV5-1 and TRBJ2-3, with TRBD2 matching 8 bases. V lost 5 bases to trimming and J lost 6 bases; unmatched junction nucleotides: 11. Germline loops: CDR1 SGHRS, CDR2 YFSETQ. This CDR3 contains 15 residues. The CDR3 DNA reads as TGCGCCAGCAGGCGTTCGGGACTAGTAACTGATACGCAGTATTTT. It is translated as CASRRSGLVTDTQYF.

The DNA of the CDR3 is TGTGCCAGCAGCTTAGAGGGACAGGGGCCCTTCTCCTACGAGCAGTACTTC. Protein sequence: CASSLEGQGPFSYEQYF. The gene calls are TRBV7-9 and TRBJ2-7; 10 bases are shared with TRBD1. Germline CDR1 and CDR2: SEHNR and FQNEAQ (reference sequence). This CDR3 is 17 amino acids long. J lost 0 bases, V lost 1 base, and 6 bases had no gene match.

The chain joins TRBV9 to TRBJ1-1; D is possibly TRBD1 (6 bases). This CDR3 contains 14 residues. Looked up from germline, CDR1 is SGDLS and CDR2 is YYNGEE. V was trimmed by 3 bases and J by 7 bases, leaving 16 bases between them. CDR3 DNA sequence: TGTGCCAGCAGCGAGGATCCCGGACAGCTTGAAGCTTTCTTT. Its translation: CASSEDPGQLEAFF.